These T cell receptor beta chains were read from a single sample in a study of cytomegalovirus exposure and HLA in healthy donors. Profiled with immunoSEQ multiplex PCR; TCRdb holds only in-frame clones, not every one. Of about 92,000 clones in the sample, around 85% were seen once. Sample: PBMCs. The receptors were sampled from a girl aged 2-15 years in good health and CMV-seropositive. The CDR3 runs from the conserved cysteine through the conserved F or W. The order of the fields is V gene, J gene, CDR3 protein.

>TRBV4-2|TRBJ1-4
CASSQVQFFKGEKLFF
>TRBV27|TRBJ2-5
CASSSGTSGRLGTQYF
>TRBV18|TRBJ2-7
CASSQGTGVNYEQYF
>TRBV19|TRBJ1-3
CASRSSSGNTIYF
>TRBV29-1|TRBJ2-3
CSVKPLGTGQADTQYF
>TRBV9|TRBJ2-5
CASSPTGGFETQYF
>TRBV7-9|TRBJ2-7
CASSSGTGAVASEQYF
>TRBV27|TRBJ2-1
CASSSTGLAGGLGWVF
>TRBV11-2|TRBJ2-1
CASRPIQGLYNEQFF
>TRBV4-1|TRBJ2-3
CASSQDRDRGPSTDTQYF
>TRBV5-8|TRBJ1-3
CASSPRGSGNTIYF
>TRBV13|TRBJ2-4
CASSFGGNIQYF
>TRBV28|TRBJ1-5
CASSLQGVIGQPQHF
>TRBV28|TRBJ2-3
CASSLSHRGDTQYF